These 18 T cell receptor beta chains share one sample of origin, sequenced in a study of blood T cells in healthy people across ages (dated by TCRdb to 2014 to 2015). Library preparation employed 5' RACE. The data were produced on an Illumina HiSeq 2500. The second PCR ran for about 6 to 11 cycles and used a J-beta primer mix along with a sample-barcoded 5' primer. TCRdb took the public reads, trimmed them with fastp at Q25, ran MiXCR for clone calling and kept in-frame beta chains. Each CDR3 protein appears once, grouped with its most common genes and DNA. The sample table holds fewer than 1,200,000 distinct CDR3 sequences, of which around 27% were seen once. About 0.72% of the sample rests with the top ten. The data also belong to a second study, concerning T cells of mothers and their children.

Sequencing was done on a sample of blood. The receptors come from a girl aged 2 to 10 in good health.

This clonotype occurred a few times. The chain uses TRBV7-2 and TRBJ2-4, with D perhaps matching TRBD1 (6 bases). This CDR3 has 15 amino acids. The ends were cut back, 5 bases at V and 6 bases at J, with 17 bases in the middle. CDR1 SGHTA and CDR2 FQGNSA come from the germline V gene. The chain's CDR3 is CASSPSRLRGNIQYF. The CDR3, as DNA: TGTGCCAGCAGCCCAAGTAGGCTCAGGGGAAACATTCAGTACTTC.

This clonotype has only a few counts. The chain couples TRBV5-1 to TRBJ2-5, with D unresolved. Trimming took off 0 bases at V and 4 bases at J, with 10 bases between the two ends. Germline V gene sequence: CDR1 SGHRS, CDR2 YFSETQ. The CDR3 covers 14 residues. CDR3 loop: CASSLEIRPETQYF. Here the CDR3 DNA reads TGCGCCAGCAGCTTGGAAATCCGACCAGAGACCCAGTACTTC.

The chain is built from TRBV28 and TRBJ2-7; possible D gene TRBD1, 6 bases. V was trimmed by 3 bases and J by 3 bases, leaving 12 bases between them. The CDR3 covers 14 residues. In germline, CDR1 is MDHEN, CDR2 SYDVKM. The CDR3, as DNA: TGTGCCAGCAGTTTGGACAGTACGGGCTACGAGCAGTACTTC. Translation: CASSLDSTGYEQYF.

This chain joins TRBV7-9 and TRBJ2-5; D may be TRBD1 or TRBD2 (6 bases each). With 7 bases removed from V and 2 bases from J, the gap between germline ends came to 14 bases. CDR1 is SEHNR and CDR2 is FQNEAQ in the germline V gene (reference sequence). The length of the CDR3 is 14 residues. In nucleotides, the CDR3 is TGTGCCAGCAAGGCAGGGGACTTTCAAGAGACCCAGTACTTC. This translates into CASKAGDFQETQYF.

The DNA of the CDR3 is TGTGCCAGCACGGGAAGTAGGGAGGACGAGCAGTACTTC. The encoded protein is CASTGSREDEQYF. V gene TRBV7-2 combines with J gene TRBJ2-7, with TRBD2 as a possible D gene (6 bases). V was trimmed by 7 bases and J by 5 bases, leaving 15 bases between them. The CDR3 contains 13 residues. CDR1 is SGHTA and CDR2 is FQGNSA in the germline V gene.

The rearrangement joins TRBV27 to TRBJ2-7; D remains ambiguous. CDR1 MNHEY and CDR2 SMNVEV come from the germline V gene (reference sequence). V lost 8 bases, J lost 3 bases, and 8 bases lay in between. This CDR3 spans 11 amino acids. The CDR3 loop reads CASGWGYEQYF. Here the CDR3 DNA reads TGTGCCAGCGGGTGGGGCTACGAGCAGTACTTC.

A few counts support this clonotype. A junction end diverges from the germline sequence, so it may reflect a read error. This chain uses TRBV7-2 with TRBJ2-7; D gene uncertain. This CDR3 comprises 13 residues. CDR1 is SGHTA and CDR2 is FQGNSA in the germline V gene. CDR3 DNA: TGTGCCAGCGGCTTAGCTAGTCGCTACGAGCGGTACTTC. Protein product: CASGLASRYERYF.

The gene calls are TRBV29-1 and TRBJ2-5; D not resolved. Trimming left V 4 bases short and J 7 bases short, with 16 bases between. This CDR3 has 13 residues. CDR1 SQVTM and CDR2 ANQGSEA come from the germline V gene. CDR3 region: CSVVPSISGTQYF. In DNA, the CDR3 is TGCAGCGTTGTTCCCAGTATTAGTGGGACCCAGTACTTC.

This clonotype was found a few times. The CDR3: CSAWGLENTEAFF. The CDR3 nucleotides are TGCAGTGCCTGGGGTCTTGAGAACACTGAAGCTTTCTTT. This chain joins TRBV20-1 and TRBJ1-1; D ambiguous. Trimming took off 6 bases at V and 1 base at J, with 12 bases between the two ends. The CDR3 has 13 residues. From germline, CDR1 is DFQATT and CDR2 SNEGSKA (reference sequence).

CDR3 in amino acids: CSVAQGGTGELFF. The CDR3 DNA reads TGCAGCGTTGCTCAGGGTGGGACCGGGGAGCTGTTTTTT. The chain joins TRBV29-1 to TRBJ2-2; possible D gene TRBD1, 5 bases. Germline values: CDR1 SQVTM, CDR2 ANQGSEA. The CDR3 length is 13 residues. Trimming removed 4 bases from V and 5 bases from J, with 11 bases in between.

This clonotype was detected a few times. The gene calls are TRBV5-4 and TRBJ2-2; 8 bases line up with TRBD2. This CDR3 contains 16 residues. With 2 bases clipped from V and 2 bases from J, the junction kept 5 bases outside the gene matches. Germline CDR1 is SGHNT and CDR2 is YYREEE (reference sequence). CDR3: CASSFGGAFNTGELFF. The CDR3 DNA reads TGTGCCAGCAGCTTCGGGGGGGCCTTTAACACCGGGGAGCTGTTTTTT.

The chain employs TRBV21-1 and TRBJ2-4. TRBV21-1 is termed a pseudogene. The CDR3 runs to 11 residues. CDR3 sequence (DNA): TGTGCCAGCAGCCGGACGAACATTCAGTACTTC. Residues: CASSRTNIQYF.

Many counts were recorded for this clonotype. This chain links TRBV4-3 with TRBJ2-3; unclear D gene. Trimming stripped 0 bases from V and 5 bases from J, with 15 bases between. There are 16 residues in the CDR3. CDR1 is LGHNA, CDR2 YSLEER, per germline. CDR3 loop: CASSQERPPWGDTQYF. The CDR3, as DNA: TGCGCCAGCAGCCAAGAAAGGCCCCCTTGGGGAGATACGCAGTATTTT.

The rearrangement uses TRBV4-1 and TRBJ2-2; 16 nucleotides align to TRBD2. V lost 4 bases, J lost 4 bases, and 3 bases stayed unmatched. CDR3 size: 17 residues. Looked up from germline, CDR1 is MGHRA and CDR2 is YSYEKL. The chain's CDR3 is CASSPGTSGRGTGELFF. CDR3 nucleotides: TGCGCCAGCAGCCCCGGGACTAGCGGGAGGGGCACCGGGGAGCTGTTTTTT.

The chain links TRBV5-1 to TRBJ2-1; tentatively, D is TRBD1 (5 bases). Near its end, the DNA agrees better with TRBJ2-7, so the J call may be wrong. CDR3 length equals 15 residues. Germline-derived CDR1 and CDR2 are SGHRS and YFSETQ. CDR3 sequence reads: CASSLEWQGYYEQYF. The CDR3 nucleotides are TGCGCCAGCAGCTTGGAGTGGCAGGGCTACTACGAGCAGTACTTC.

The sample holds a few counts of this clonotype. The chain is built from TRBV11-2 and TRBJ2-1; D tentatively reads TRBD1 or TRBD2 (5 bases each). This CDR3 region has 13 residues. The V and J ends lost 5 bases and 10 bases respectively, with 15 bases between them. Germline values: CDR1 SGHAT, CDR2 FQNNGV. CDR3 sequence reads: CASSPGPTGEQFF. CDR3 in DNA: TGTGCCAGCAGCCCGGGACCGACTGGGGAGCAGTTCTTC.

The chain links TRBV2 to TRBJ1-1; D is unresolved. The germline V gene encodes CDR1 SNHLY and CDR2 FYNNEI. V lost 8 bases to trimming and J lost 1 base, with 8 bases between them. CDR3 length: 12 residues. The CDR3 protein is CASRLGNTEAFF. CDR3 nucleotide sequence: TGTGCCAGCCGCCTAGGGAACACTGAAGCTTTCTTT.

This chain links TRBV19 with TRBJ1-5; no clear D. The CDR3 is made up of 14 amino acids. V was pared by 3 bases and J by 4 bases, with 10 bases between. The germline V gene has CDR1 LNHDA and CDR2 SQIVND (reference sequence). The chain's CDR3 is CASSIVHINQPQHF. The CDR3 DNA follows: TGTGCCAGTAGTATTGTTCACATTAATCAGCCCCAGCATTTT.